Each of the 10 T cell receptor beta chains below was sequenced from the same sample in a study of T cells in tumors after PD-1 blockade. This table comes from immunoSEQ multiplex PCR, and its TCRdb copy is limited to in-frame clones, with some not included. The sample has about 5,800 clones; approximately 74% are singletons. Sequencing was performed on tumor tissue, taken before anti-PD-1 treatment. Receptors were obtained from a human donor with basal cell carcinoma.

V gene TRBV7-3 combines with J gene TRBJ2-1, with 9 bases aligning to TRBD2. Germline CDR1 is SGHTA and CDR2 is FQGTGA. The CDR3 is made up of 15 amino acids. V lost 5 bases to trimming and J lost 7 bases; unmatched junction nucleotides: 9. The CDR3 region has the DNA TGTGCCAGCAGCCCTAGCGGGGCCCCGGGGAATGAGCAGTTCTTC. Protein sequence: CASSPSGAPGNEQFF.

This clone was seen only a few times. The chain links TRBV4-1 to TRBJ1-5; D gene uncertain. Germline assignment: CDR1 MGHRA and CDR2 YSYEKL. Trimming removed 0 bases at V and 0 bases at J, with 9 bases between. CDR3 length equals 16 residues. The CDR3 nucleotides are TGCGCCAGCAGCCAAGATTATAGCCTTAGCAATCAGCCCCAGCATTTT. As protein: CASSQDYSLSNQPQHF.

The chain couples TRBV7-8 to TRBJ1-6; D possibly corresponds to TRBD1 (6 bases). Looked up from germline, CDR1 is SGHVS and CDR2 is FQNEAQ. V lost 5 bases to trimming and J lost 10 bases, with 18 bases between them. The CDR3 is made up of 15 amino acids. CDR3 protein: CASSPTGMPQSPLHF. The CDR3 DNA reads TGTGCCAGCAGCCCTACAGGGATGCCTCAGTCACCCCTCCACTTT.

This chain connects TRBV7-8 to TRBJ1-4; 9 nucleotides align to TRBD1. The CDR3 has 14 amino acids. Germline-derived CDR1 and CDR2 are SGHVS and FQNEAQ. V shed 7 bases and J 5 bases; nucleotides not matched to a gene: 5. The CDR3 here is CASTPGQGNEKLFF. CDR3 sequence (DNA): TGTGCCAGCACCCCTGGACAGGGGAATGAAAAACTGTTTTTT.

CDR3 region: CASSDLTGANYGYTF. CDR3 sequence (DNA): TGCGCCAGCAGCGATTTGACAGGGGCTAACTATGGCTACACCTTC. The rearrangement joins TRBV5-1 to TRBJ1-2; 8 bases fit TRBD1. Germline V gene data show CDR1 as SGHRS and CDR2 as YFSETQ. This CDR3 has 15 residues. With V trimmed by 4 bases and J by 0 bases, 5 bases remained unmatched.

This clone was recorded a few times. The rearrangement uses TRBV28 and TRBJ2-3, with 7 bases matching TRBD1. This CDR3 region has 16 residues. Germline CDR1 reads MDHEN; CDR2 reads SYDVKM. V trimming: 2 bases; J trimming: 2 bases; junction bases outside the gene matches: 7. The CDR3 region has the DNA TGTGCCAGCAGTTTAATTGGCAGGGGGTCCACAGATACGCAGTATTTT. Translating it yields CASSLIGRGSTDTQYF.

The CDR3 here is CSVEDGGLADPGELFF. For the CDR3, the DNA is TGCAGCGTTGAAGATGGGGGACTAGCGGATCCCGGGGAGCTGTTTTTT. This rearrangement joins TRBV29-1 to TRBJ2-2, with TRBD2 identical over 11 bases. Germline V CDR1 and CDR2: SQVTM, ANQGSEA. With 0 bases clipped from V and 6 bases from J, the junction kept 6 bases outside the gene matches. The CDR3 sequence is 16 residues long.

This chain joins TRBV10-1 and TRBJ2-7; D remains ambiguous. The CDR3 has 13 amino acids. Germline-derived CDR1 and CDR2 are WNHNN and SYGVQD (reference sequence). The ends were cut back, 3 bases at V and 7 bases at J, with 13 bases in the middle. This chain's CDR3 is CASSDPTLGEQYF. CDR3 sequence (DNA): TGCGCCAGCAGTGACCCGACCCTGGGGGAGCAGTACTTC.

The chain links TRBV18 to TRBJ2-4; either TRBD1 or TRBD2 may supply D (5 bases each). V dropped 2 bases and J dropped 4 bases, with 12 bases sitting between them. CDR1 KGHSH and CDR2 LQKENI come from the germline V gene. This CDR3 has 15 amino acids. CDR3 nucleotides: TGTGCCAGCTCACCATCTGGGACGTCGAAAAACATTCAGTACTTC. Amino acids: CASSPSGTSKNIQYF.

The J gene is TRBJ2-3, the V gene TRBV7-6; D might be TRBD1 (5 bases). The CDR3 consists of 15 residues. The germline V gene encodes CDR1 SGHVS and CDR2 FNYEAQ. Trimming cost V 1 base and J 2 bases, with 10 bases left between them. The CDR3 DNA follows: TGTGCCAGCAGCTTAGTTGGCGGACACACAGATACGCAGTATTTT. Translated, it gives CASSLVGGHTDTQYF.